This record covers a single T cell receptor beta chain. This clonotype counts as medium-sized (0.01 to 0.1%) based on its frequency; no count is recorded. It lacks a known antigen. This sample stems from a study of monozygotic twins with inflammatory bowel disease (dated by TCRdb to about 2019). Background on the whole study: The complete study included approximately 30 monozygotic twin pairs: 19 IBD-discordant Danish pairs and nine German pairs, of which four were IBD-concordant and five were IBD-discordant. The search for disease-associated traits relied mainly on comparing IBD patients with their genetically identical healthy co-twins within discordant pairs. Each individual had, on average, about 151 000 unique TCRalpha sequences and 181 000 unique TCRbeta sequences available for analysis.

Broader findings and caveats from the paper: No difference in repertoire similarity was observed between concordant and discordant twins, possibly owing to limited statistical power. Compared with healthy twins, IBD patients shared fewer clonotypes with other individuals, and the difference was most pronounced in patients with signs of disease activity. IBD patients had lower TCRbeta repertoire diversity, measured by the inverse Simpson index, than their healthy co-twins. No single strong signal or clonotype linked to IBD turned up in the results, so the idea that one exists was not supported. Different T cell subtypes could not be distinguished in the analysis. Because patients were on differing immunosuppressive treatments, the repertoires may have picked up extra background noise and inter-individual variability.

From each donor, an approximately 2.5 ml peripheral blood sample was drawn into PAXgene tubes and stored at -80 degrees C. Total RNA was isolated from whole blood with the PAXgene blood miRNA kit on an automated QIAcube, without T cell sorting. Peripheral blood from monozygotic twin pairs, either concordant or discordant for inflammatory bowel disease, underwent deep TCRalpha and TCRbeta repertoire profiling that used unique molecular barcoding. Smoking habits were recorded for all twin pairs, and individuals were classified as current, former or never smokers. The receptor library was made with 5' RACE. For each TCR library, approximately 3.5 ug of total RNA was used. For each sample, cDNA was synthesized in eight separate reactions using SMARTScribe reverse transcriptase. During cDNA synthesis, unique molecular identifiers containing a 6-nucleotide sample barcode were introduced by template switching. TCRalpha and TCRbeta cDNA was amplified in two nested PCRs of about 17 and 10 cycles, and bead purification was carried out after each PCR. Before amplification, the cDNA was both treated with uracil DNA-glycosylase and purified with the QIAquick PCR purification kit. The second PCR was the step at which Illumina TruSeq-compatible adapters and sample-specific barcodes were added. Library quality and concentration were checked on TapeStation and Qubit, and libraries were pooled at 5 ng each. The pooled libraries were sequenced with 2 x 100 bp reads and custom sequencing primers on an Illumina HiSeq2500 single-index Rapid Run. As for how the authors treated the data: MiGEC version 1.2.6 was used for UMI-based consensus assembly to correct PCR and sequencing errors. MiXCR version 2.1.1 was used to carry out V(D)J alignment, clonotype assembly and CDR3 extraction. To normalise gene usage, clonotype sharing and MAIT/NKT TCR abundance, the top 1000, 10 000 and 20 000 clonotypes in each sample were analysed. After downsampling to 27 000 UMIs, diversity was calculated as the inverse Simpson index using the vegan R package. Paired Mann-Whitney U tests on discordant twin pairs were used, with Benjamini-Hochberg multiple-testing correction. The reads went through TCRdb reprocessing, and each CDR3 protein sequence gets one entry with no DNA. TCRdb's processing, not the study's, gives the V and J calls here. This sample's table contains more than 75,000 distinct CDR3 sequences. The ten most abundant clones make up less than 8% of the sample.

There are 15 amino acids in the CDR3, from cysteine to phenylalanine inclusive. DNA was not recorded. CDR1 and CDR2, per the germline V gene, are LGHNA and YNFKEQ. This sequence originates from a human donor with ulcerative colitis or Crohn's disease, or a healthy co-twin of an affected twin (not recorded which). The chain uses TRBV4-2 and TRBJ1-1; TCRdb selects TRBD1, and the lack of DNA leaves this call unchecked. The sequenced material came from blood. The CDR3 region has the sequence CASSRNGDPNTEAFF.